The TCR beta chain described here comes from a study of vaccination and CD4 T cells after COVID-19. Researchers used the Oncomine TCR Beta short-read assay to sequence DNA from cultured CD4+ T cells. TCRdb ran MiXCR on the PCR reads and lists one entry per CDR3 protein. The sample holds around 19,000 distinct CDR3 sequences, approximately 50% seen once. Noted treatment: approximately 11-day PBMC culture with coronavirus spike peptide pools or control peptides (ViraFEST assay). Germline CDR1 MGHDK, CDR2 SYGVNS. This CDR3 contains 14 residues. The ends were cut back, 3 bases at V and 5 bases at J, with 13 bases in the middle. Remarks on this clonotype: What it binds is not known.

The gene calls are TRBV25-1 and TRBJ1-1, with D tentatively TRBD1 (6 bases). The origin of this receptor is a human donor who had recovered from COVID-19. The specimen was CD4+ T cells from blood, cultured in vitro. CDR3 protein: CASSEGGTGTEAFF. For the CDR3, the DNA is TGTGCCAGCAGTGAGGGGGGCACAGGGACTGAAGCTTTCTTT.